Sequencing of this T cell receptor beta chain was carried out in a study of cytomegalovirus exposure and HLA in healthy donors. The wider study: A data release that came early held some 84 million unique TCRs from HLA-typed donors. Study-wide points: Among TCR beta chains, those listed as cytomegalovirus-associated numbered about 160. CMV antigen specificity of three CMV-associated chains was confirmed in vitro.

The CDR3 runs 15 residues. The germline V and J ends were trimmed by 5 bases and 0 bases, with 11 bases remaining between them. The germline gives CDR1 SNHLY, CDR2 FYNNEI. The PCR had 60 Vbeta and 13 Jbeta primers. Data came from immunoSEQ multiplex PCR; TCRdb stores just in-frame clones and leaves some out. The sample lists 80,000 to 100,000 clones, around three quarters occurring once. In regard to this clone: Its cognate antigen is unknown.

The sample taken for sequencing was PBMCs. The clonotype originates from a male donor in good health and CMV-seropositive. V and J are TRBV2 and TRBJ2-1; tentative D call: TRBD2 (6 bases). The CDR3, as DNA: TGTGCCAGCAGTAAGGGACTGAACTCCTACAATGAGCAGTTCTTC. Translating it yields CASSKGLNSYNEQFF.